This T cell receptor beta chain is drawn from a study of blood T cell repertoires in COVID-19. Study background: The origin of the acute and convalescent COVID-19 samples was the United States, Italy and Spain.

The CDR3 contains 17 residues. Trimming pared 3 bases from V and 0 bases from J, leaving 15 bases between. The assay was immunoSEQ multiplex PCR, and TCRdb's table has in-frame clones only and misses some. Of about 89,000 clones in the sample, 78% were seen once. The receptor comes from a man in his 70s with COVID-19, enrolled during active disease. Input material: peripheral blood. V and J are TRBV5-3 and TRBJ1-4; perhaps TRBD1 as D (5 bases). TRBV5-3 is an ORF; its function is uncertain. The CDR3 DNA reads TGTGCCAGAAGCTCAGGGATCTCGGATACAACTAATGAAAAACTGTTTTTT. It is translated as CARSSGISDTTNEKLFF.